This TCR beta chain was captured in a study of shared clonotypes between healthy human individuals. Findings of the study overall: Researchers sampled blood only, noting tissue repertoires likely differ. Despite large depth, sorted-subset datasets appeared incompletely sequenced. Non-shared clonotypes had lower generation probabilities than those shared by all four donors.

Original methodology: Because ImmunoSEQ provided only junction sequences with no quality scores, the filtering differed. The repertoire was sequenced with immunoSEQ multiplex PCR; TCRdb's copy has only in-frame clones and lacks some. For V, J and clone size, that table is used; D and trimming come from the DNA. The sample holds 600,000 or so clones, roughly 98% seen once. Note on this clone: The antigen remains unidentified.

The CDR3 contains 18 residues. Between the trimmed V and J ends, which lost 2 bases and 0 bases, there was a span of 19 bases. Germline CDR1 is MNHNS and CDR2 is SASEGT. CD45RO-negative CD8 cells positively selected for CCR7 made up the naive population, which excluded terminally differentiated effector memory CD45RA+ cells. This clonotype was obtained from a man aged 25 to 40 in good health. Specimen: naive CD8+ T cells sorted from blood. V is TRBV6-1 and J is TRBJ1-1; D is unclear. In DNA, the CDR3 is TGTGCCAGCAGTGAACCTAGGTGGTTGAGAGCCATGAACACTGAAGCTTTCTTT. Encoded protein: CASSEPRWLRAMNTEAFF.